These 6 T cell receptor beta chains were all obtained from the same sample, sequenced in a study of T cells expressing NK-cell markers. From the 5' RACE reads, TCRdb lists one entry per CDR3 protein and no DNA. The sample totals roughly 350,000 distinct CDR3 sequences. Sequencing was carried out using blood T cells: a sorted CD56 or NKG2C T cell subset, CD4+ or CD8+ T cells, or bulk PBMC T cells (not recorded which). Every receptor here comes from a man between 18 and 69 years old in good health.

The V call is TRBV19, the J call TRBJ2-5; the D gene TCRdb calls, TRBD1, cannot be checked with no DNA. This CDR3 region has 13 residues. Per the germline V gene, CDR1 is LNHDA and CDR2 is SQIVND (reference sequence). CDR3 amino acids: CASSDRGKETQYF.

The genes are TRBV5-1 and TRBJ1-1; TCRdb's D gene call, TRBD1, goes unchecked for lack of DNA. The CDR3 is made up of 16 amino acids. Germline V gene sequence: CDR1 SGHRS, CDR2 YFSETQ. The CDR3 reads CASSTGGGLRNTEAFF.

V and J are TRBV12-3 or TRBV12-4 and TRBJ2-2; the TRBD1 assignment by TCRdb is unverifiable without DNA. The CDR3 runs to 15 residues. The CDR3 loop reads CASRRTEGSTGELFF.

This rearrangement joins TRBV2 to TRBJ1-5. Germline V lookup: CDR1 SNHLY, CDR2 FYNNEI. CDR3 length equals 15 residues. The CDR3 region is CASRVTGHSNQPQHF. The whole variable domain, filled in from reference TRBV2 and TRBJ1-5, reads EPEVTQTPSHQVTQMGQEVILRCVPISNHLYFYWYRQILGQKVEFLVSFYNNEISEKSEIFDDQFSVERPDGSNFTLKIRSTKLEDSAMYFCASRVTGHSNQPQHFGDGTRLSIL.

The chain combines TRBV3-1 with TRBJ2-1; TCRdb designates TRBD2, a call that cannot be tested without DNA. The germline V gene encodes CDR1 LGHDT and CDR2 YNNKEL (reference sequence). This CDR3 contains 15 residues. The CDR3 here is CASSLSGGGYNEQFF.

The CDR3 loop is CASSFSGATSYEQYF. The V gene is TRBV5-1, the J gene TRBJ2-7; TCRdb lists TRBD1, though no DNA is available to test this call. The length of the CDR3 is 15 residues. Germline V gene sequence: CDR1 SGHRS, CDR2 YFSETQ.